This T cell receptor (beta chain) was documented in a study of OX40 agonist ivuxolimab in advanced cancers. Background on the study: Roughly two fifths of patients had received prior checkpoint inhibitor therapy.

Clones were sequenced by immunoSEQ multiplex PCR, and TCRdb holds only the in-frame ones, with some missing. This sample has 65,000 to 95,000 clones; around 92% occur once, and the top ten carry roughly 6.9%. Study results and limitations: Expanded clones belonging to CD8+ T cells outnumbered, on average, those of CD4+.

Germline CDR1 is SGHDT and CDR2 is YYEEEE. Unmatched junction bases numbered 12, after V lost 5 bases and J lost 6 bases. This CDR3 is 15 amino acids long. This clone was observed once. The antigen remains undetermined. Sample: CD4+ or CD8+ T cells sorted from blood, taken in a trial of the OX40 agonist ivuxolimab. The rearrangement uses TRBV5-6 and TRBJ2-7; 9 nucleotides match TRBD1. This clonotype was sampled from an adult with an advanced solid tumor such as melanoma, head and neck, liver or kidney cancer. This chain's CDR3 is CASSYQGQGIFEQYF. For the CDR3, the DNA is TGTGCCAGCAGTTACCAGGGACAGGGTATTTTCGAGCAGTACTTC.